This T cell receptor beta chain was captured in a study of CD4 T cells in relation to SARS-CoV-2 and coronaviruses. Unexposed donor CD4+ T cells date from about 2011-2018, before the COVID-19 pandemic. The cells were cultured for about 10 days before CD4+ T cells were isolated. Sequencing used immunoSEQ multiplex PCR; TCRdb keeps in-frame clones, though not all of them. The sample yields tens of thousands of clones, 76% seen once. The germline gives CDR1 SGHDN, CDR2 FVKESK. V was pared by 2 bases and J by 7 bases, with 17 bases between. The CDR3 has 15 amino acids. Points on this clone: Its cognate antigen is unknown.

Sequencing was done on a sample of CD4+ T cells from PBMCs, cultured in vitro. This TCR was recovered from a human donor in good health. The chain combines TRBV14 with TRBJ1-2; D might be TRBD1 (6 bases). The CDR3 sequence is CASSQTLTGSVGYTF. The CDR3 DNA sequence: TGTGCCAGCAGCCAAACACTCACAGGGTCGGTTGGCTACACCTTC.